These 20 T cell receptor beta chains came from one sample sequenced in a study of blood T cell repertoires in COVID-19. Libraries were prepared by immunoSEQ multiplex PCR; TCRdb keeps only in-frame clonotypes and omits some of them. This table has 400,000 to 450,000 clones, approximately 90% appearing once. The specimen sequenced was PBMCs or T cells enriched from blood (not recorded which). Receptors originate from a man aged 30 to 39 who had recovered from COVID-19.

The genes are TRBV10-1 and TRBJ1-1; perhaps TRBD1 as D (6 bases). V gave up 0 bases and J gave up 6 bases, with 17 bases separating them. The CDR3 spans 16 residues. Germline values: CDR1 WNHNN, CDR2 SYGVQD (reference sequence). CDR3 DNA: TGCGCCAGCAGTGAGTCGTGGGGGGGCGCGACGGCTGAAGCTTTCTTT. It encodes CASSESWGGATAEAFF.

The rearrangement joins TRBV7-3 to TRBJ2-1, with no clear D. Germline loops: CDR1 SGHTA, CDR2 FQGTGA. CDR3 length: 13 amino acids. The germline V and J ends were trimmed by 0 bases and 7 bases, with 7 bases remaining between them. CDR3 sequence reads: CASSLTQYNEQFF. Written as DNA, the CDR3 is TGTGCCAGCAGCTTAACCCAGTATAATGAGCAGTTCTTC.

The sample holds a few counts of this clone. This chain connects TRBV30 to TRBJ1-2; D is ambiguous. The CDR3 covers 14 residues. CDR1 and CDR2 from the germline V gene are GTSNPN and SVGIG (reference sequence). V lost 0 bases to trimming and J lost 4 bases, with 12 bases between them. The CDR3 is CAWSVGHQVYGYTF. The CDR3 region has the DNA TGTGCCTGGAGTGTTGGGCACCAAGTCTATGGCTACACCTTC.

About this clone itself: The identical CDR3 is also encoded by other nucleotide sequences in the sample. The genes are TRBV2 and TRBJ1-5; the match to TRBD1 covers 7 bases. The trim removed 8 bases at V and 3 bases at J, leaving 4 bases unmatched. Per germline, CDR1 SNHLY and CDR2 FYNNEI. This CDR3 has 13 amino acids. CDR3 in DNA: TGTGCCAGCTCAGACAGGGTCAATCAGCCCCAGCATTTT. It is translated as CASSDRVNQPQHF.

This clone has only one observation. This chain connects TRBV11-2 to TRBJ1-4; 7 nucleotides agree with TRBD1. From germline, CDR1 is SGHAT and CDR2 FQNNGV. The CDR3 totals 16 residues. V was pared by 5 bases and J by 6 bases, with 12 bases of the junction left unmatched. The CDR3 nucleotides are TGTGCCAGCAGCCGAAATACAGGGGCGATCTATGAAAAACTGTTTTTT. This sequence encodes CASSRNTGAIYEKLFF.

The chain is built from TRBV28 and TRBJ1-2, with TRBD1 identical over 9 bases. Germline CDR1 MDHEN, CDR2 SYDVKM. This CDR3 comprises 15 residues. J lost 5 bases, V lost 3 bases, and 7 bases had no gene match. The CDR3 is CASSFRDRASYGYTF. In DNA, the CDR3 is TGTGCCAGCAGTTTCCGGGACAGGGCCTCTTATGGCTACACCTTC.

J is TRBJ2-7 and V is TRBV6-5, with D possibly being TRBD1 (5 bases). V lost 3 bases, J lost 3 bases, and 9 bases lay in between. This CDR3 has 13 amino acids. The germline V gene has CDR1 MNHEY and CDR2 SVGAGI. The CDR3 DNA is TGTGCCAGCAGTTATTGGCAGGGCTACGAGCAGTACTTC. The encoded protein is CASSYWQGYEQYF.

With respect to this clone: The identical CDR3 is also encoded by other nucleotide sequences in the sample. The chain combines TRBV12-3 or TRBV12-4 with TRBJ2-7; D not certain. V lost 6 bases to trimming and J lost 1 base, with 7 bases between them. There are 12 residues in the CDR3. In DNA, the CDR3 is TGTGCCAGCAGCCCCGGTTCCTACGAGCAGTACTTC. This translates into CASSPGSYEQYF.

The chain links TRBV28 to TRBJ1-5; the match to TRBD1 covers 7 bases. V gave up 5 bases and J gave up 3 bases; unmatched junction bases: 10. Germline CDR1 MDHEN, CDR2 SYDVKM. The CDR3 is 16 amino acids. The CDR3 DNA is TGTGCCAGCAGTCCGGGACAGAGAGTTTACAATCAGCCCCAGCATTTT. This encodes CASSPGQRVYNQPQHF.

The DNA for the CDR3 is TGTGCCAGCAGCTCTCCCTGGGACAGATCCCATAGCAATCAGCCCCAGCATTTT. It specifies CASSSPWDRSHSNQPQHF. The chain recombines TRBV7-8 with TRBJ1-5, with 7 bases lining up with TRBD1. Trimming removed 4 bases from V and 0 bases from J; junction bases left unmatched: 12. The length of the CDR3 is 18 residues. From germline, CDR1 is SGHVS and CDR2 FQNEAQ.

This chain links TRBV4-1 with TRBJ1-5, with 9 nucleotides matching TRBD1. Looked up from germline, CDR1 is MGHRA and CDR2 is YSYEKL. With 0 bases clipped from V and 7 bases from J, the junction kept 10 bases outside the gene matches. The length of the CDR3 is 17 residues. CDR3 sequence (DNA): TGCGCCAGCAGCCAAGATGGACAGGGGCGCTTCGGACAGCCCCAGCATTTT. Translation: CASSQDGQGRFGQPQHF.

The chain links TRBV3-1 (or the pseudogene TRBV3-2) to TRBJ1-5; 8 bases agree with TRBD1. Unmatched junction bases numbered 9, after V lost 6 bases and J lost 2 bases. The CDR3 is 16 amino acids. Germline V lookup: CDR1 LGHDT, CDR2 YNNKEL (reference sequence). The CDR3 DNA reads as TGTGCCAGCAGGACGGAGACGGACAGGGGCAATCAGCCCCAGCATTTT. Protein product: CASRTETDRGNQPQHF.

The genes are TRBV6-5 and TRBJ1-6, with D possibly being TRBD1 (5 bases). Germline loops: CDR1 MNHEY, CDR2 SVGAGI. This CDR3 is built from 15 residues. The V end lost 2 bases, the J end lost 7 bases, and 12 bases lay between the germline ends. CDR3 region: CASSYSLGGNSPLHF. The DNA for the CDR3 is TGTGCCAGCAGTTACAGTCTTGGGGGGAATTCACCCCTCCACTTT.

CDR3 loop: CAISVGLSGTYNEQFF. DNA for the CDR3: TGTGCCATCAGTGTAGGCCTAAGCGGAACCTACAATGAGCAGTTCTTC. The rearrangement uses TRBV10-3 and TRBJ2-1, with a tentative D call TRBD2 (5 bases). Germline CDR1 ENHRY, CDR2 SYGVKD. The ends were cut back, 4 bases at V and 2 bases at J, with 15 bases in the middle. This CDR3 contains 16 residues.

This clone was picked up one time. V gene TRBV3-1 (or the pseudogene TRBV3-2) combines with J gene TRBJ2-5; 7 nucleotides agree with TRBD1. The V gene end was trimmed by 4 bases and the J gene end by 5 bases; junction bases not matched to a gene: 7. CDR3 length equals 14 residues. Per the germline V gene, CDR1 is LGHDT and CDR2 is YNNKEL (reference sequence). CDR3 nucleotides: TGTGCCAGCAGCCTTCCCGCACAGGGGGAGACCCAGTACTTC. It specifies CASSLPAQGETQYF.

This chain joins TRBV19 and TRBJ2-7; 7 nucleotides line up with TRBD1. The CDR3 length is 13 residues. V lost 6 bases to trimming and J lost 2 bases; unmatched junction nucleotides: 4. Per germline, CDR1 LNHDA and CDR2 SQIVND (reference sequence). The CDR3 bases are TGTGCCAGTAGAAGGGGGCCTACCTACGAGCAGTACTTC. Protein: CASRRGPTYEQYF. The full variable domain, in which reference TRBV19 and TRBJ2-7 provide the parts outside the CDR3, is DGGITQSPKYLFRKEGQNVTLSCEQNLNHDAMYWYRQDPGQGLRLIYYSQIVNDFQKGDIAEGYSVSREKKESFPLTVTSAQKNPTAFYLCASRRGPTYEQYFGPGTRLTVT.

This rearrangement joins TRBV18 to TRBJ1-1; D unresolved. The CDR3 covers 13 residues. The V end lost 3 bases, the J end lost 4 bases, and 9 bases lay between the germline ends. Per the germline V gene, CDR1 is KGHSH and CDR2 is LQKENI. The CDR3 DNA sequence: TGTGCCAGCTCACCGAGGCAGACCACTGAAGCTTTCTTT. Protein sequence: CASSPRQTTEAFF.

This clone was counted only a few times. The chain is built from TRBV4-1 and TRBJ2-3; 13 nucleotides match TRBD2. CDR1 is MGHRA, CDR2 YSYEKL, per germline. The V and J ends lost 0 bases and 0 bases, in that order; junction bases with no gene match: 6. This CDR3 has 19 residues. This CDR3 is CASSQDRGLAGPSTDTQYF. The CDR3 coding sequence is TGCGCCAGCAGCCAAGATCGGGGACTAGCGGGACCAAGCACAGATACGCAGTATTTT.

CDR3 DNA sequence: TGCAGCGTTGGCCTAGCGGATTCACCCTACGAGCAGTACTTC. Protein: CSVGLADSPYEQYF. This chain joins TRBV29-1 and TRBJ2-7; 7 bases match TRBD2. CDR3 length: 14 amino acids. Germline CDR1 and CDR2: SQVTM and ANQGSEA. Trimming removed 4 bases from V and 2 bases from J; junction bases left unmatched: 8.

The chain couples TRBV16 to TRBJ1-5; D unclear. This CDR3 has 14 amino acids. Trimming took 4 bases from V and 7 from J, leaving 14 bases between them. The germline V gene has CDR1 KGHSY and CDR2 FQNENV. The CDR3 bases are TGTGCCAGCAGCCCGGCCAGCCGGCGGCAGCCCCAGCATTTT. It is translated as CASSPASRRQPQHF.